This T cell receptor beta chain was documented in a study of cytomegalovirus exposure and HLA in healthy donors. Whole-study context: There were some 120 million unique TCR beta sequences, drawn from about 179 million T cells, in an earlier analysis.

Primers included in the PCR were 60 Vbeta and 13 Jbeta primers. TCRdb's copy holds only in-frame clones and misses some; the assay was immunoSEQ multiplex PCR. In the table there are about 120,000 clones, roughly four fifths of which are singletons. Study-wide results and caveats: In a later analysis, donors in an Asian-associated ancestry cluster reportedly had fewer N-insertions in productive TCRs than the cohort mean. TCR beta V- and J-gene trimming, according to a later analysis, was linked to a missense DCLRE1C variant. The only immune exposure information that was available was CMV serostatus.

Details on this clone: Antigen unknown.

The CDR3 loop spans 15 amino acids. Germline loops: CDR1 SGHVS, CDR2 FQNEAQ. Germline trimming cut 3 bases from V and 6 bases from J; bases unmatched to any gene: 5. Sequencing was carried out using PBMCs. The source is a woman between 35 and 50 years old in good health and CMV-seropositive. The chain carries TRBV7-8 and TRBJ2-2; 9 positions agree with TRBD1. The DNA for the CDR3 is TGTGCCAGCAGCTTTGGGACAGGGTCCTCCGGGGAGCTGTTTTTT. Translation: CASSFGTGSSGELFF.